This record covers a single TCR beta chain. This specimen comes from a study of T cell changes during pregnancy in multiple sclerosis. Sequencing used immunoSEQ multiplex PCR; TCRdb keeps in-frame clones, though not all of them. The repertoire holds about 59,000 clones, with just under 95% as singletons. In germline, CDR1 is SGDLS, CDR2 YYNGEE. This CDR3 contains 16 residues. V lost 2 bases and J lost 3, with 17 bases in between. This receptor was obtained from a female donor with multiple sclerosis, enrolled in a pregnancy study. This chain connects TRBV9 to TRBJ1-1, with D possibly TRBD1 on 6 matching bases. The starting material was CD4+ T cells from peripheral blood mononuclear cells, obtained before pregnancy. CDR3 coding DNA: TGTGCCAGCAGCGTTATCGGGGGGGCTAGAGACACTGAAGCTTTCTTT. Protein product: CASSVIGGARDTEAFF.